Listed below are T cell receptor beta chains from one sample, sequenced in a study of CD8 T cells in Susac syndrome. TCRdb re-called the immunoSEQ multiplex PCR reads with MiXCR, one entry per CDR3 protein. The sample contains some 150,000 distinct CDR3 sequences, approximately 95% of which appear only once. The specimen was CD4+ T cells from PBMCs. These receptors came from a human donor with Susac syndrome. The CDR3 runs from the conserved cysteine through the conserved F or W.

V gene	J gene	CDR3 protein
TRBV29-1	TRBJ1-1	CSVSGTAMNTEAFF
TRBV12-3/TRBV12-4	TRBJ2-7	CASSPLSIEEQYF
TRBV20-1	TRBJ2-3	CSAMGGGAGIASDTQYF
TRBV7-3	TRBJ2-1	CASSSRTSGGDEQFF
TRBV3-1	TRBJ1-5	CASSQGGYSNQPQHF
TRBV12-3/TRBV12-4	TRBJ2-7	CASKRDKSYEQYF
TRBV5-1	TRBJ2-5	CASSSTTGTQETQYF
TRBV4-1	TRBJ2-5	CASSQAAGTSGGFSYQETQYF
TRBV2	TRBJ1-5	CASSDRVNQPQHF
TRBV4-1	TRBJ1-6	CASSQVGAPEPLHF
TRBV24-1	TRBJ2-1	CATSDGQGATYNEQFF
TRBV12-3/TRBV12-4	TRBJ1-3	CASSFGGNTIYF
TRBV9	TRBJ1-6	CASSVSGLDNSYNSPLHF
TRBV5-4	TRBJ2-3	CASSFGGQRVTDTQYF
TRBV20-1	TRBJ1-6	CSASVSIMASPLHF
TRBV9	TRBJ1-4	CASSVGDRRVEKLFF
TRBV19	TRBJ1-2	CASTRDREGYTF
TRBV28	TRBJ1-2	CASLSRRRLYGYTF
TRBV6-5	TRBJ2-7	CAREEGGRLEQYF
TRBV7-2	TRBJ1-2	CASSPPPRTYGYTF
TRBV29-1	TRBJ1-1	CSVQPGDSEAFF
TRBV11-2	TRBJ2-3	CASSLLTDGDTQYF
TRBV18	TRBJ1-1	CASSPVQLEAFF
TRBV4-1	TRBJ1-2	CASSPTGEFYYGYTF
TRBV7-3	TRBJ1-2	CASSPTGQGIYGYTF
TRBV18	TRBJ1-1	CASSPPLQANTEAFF
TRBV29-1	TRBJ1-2	CSARLGGNYGYTF
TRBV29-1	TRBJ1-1	CSVRAGAPEAFF
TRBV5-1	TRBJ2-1	CASSLLRRTSMISYNEQFF
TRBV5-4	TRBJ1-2	CASTPGQGFDGYTF
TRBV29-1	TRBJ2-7	CSVSAGDPSYEQYF